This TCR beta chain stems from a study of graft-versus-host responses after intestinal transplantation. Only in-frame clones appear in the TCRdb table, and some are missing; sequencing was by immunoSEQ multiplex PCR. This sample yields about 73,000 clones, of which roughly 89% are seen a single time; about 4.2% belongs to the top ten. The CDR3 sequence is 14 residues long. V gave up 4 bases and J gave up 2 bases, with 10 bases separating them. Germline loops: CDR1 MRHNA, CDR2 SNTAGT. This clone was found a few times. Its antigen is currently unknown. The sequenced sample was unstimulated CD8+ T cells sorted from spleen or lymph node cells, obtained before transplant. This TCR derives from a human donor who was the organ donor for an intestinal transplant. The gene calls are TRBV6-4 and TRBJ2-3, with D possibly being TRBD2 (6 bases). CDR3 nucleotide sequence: TGTGCCAGCAGTGGTGGCGGGGACACAGATACGCAGTATTTT. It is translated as CASSGGGDTDTQYF.